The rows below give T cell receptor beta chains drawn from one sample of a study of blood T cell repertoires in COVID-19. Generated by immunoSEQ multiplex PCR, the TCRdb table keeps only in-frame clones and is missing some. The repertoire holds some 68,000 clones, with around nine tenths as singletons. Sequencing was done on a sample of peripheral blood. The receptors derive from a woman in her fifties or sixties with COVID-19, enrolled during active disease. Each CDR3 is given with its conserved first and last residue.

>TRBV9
CASAGRNGYTF
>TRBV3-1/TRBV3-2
CASSQVGGSRDEQYF
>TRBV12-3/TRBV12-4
CASRTYNEQFF
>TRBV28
CASFGTGPSGANVLTF
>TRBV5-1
CASSFSGVAKNIQYF
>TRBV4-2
CASSQGVRGYSNQPQHF
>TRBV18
CASSPLLMGQNQETQYF
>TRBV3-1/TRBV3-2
CASSRTGASNSPLHF
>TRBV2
CASSPDRASNQPQHF
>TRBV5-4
CASSLVDRRNYGYTF
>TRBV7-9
CASSLVTVNEQFF
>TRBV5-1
CASSGGAPNEKLFF
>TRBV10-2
CASMSGSYEQFF
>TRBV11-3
CASRQGAATEAFF
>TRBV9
CASSAFSGAEAFF
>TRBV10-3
CAIWSTGANVLTF
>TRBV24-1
CATSDSPRRVNEQFF
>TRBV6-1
CASSERENNEQFF
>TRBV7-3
CASSSSQGVYSGANVLTF
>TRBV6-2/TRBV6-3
CASSFPVAGVMIGVNQPQHF
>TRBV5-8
CASSGWTARDTEAFF
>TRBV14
CASTGGVGDTQYF
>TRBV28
CASSLGETQYF
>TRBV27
CASSPPGGGYGEQFF
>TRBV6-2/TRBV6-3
CASSYGTSGSDEQFF
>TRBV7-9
CASSFYAGGTNTGELFF
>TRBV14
CASSQTSVYNEQFF
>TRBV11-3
CASSFRGRGQETQYF
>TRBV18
CASSPWKGSPADRPPRPQHF